This T cell receptor beta chain was sequenced during a study of neurological immune-mediated disorders. This clonotype was detected many times. Its antigen is as yet unknown. General study findings and limits: While HTLV-1-associated myelopathy showed the greatest TCR clonal expansion, multiple sclerosis showed the least, falling below healthy controls.

The CDR3 loop spans 13 amino acids. The V gene end was trimmed by 3 bases and the J gene end by 14 bases; junction bases not matched to a gene: 7. CDR1 SGHTA and CDR2 FQGNSA come from the germline V gene. From the 5' RACE reads, TCRdb called clonotypes with MiXCR, one entry per CDR3 protein. The repertoire includes 100,000 to 150,000 distinct CDR3 sequences, 3% to 3.5% of them detected once, and 1% to 1.5% sits in the top ten. Sequenced material: PBMCs. This receptor was obtained from a woman in her twenties or thirties with multiple sclerosis. The chain joins TRBV7-2 to TRBJ2-1; 10 nucleotides agree with TRBD2. The CDR3 DNA sequence: TGTGCCAGCAGCTTCCGAGCGGGGGGGCCTAAGTTCTTC. Its translation is CASSFRAGGPKFF.